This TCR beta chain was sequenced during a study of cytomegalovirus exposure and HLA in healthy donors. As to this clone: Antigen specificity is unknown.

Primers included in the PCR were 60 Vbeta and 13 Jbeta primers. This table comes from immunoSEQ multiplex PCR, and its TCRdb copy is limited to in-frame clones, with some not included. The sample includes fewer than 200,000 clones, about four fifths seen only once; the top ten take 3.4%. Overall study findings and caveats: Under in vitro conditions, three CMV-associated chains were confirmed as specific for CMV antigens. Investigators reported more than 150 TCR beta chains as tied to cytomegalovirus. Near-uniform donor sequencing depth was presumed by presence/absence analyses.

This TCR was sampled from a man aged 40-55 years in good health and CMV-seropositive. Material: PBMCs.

CDR3 amino acids: CASSKQTGLSSYEQYF. CDR3 nucleotide sequence: TGTGCCAGTAGTAAGCAGACAGGGCTAAGCTCCTACGAGCAGTACTTC. V is TRBV19 and J is TRBJ2-7, with 7 bases identical to TRBD1. From germline, CDR1 is LNHDA and CDR2 SQIVND (reference sequence). The J segment lost 0 bases and the V segment lost 4 bases, leaving 9 bases of the junction unmatched. The CDR3 spans 16 residues.